Given below is one TCR beta chain in context. The sample comes from a study of blood T cell repertoires in COVID-19. Produced via immunoSEQ multiplex PCR; TCRdb's table is partial and in-frame only. This sample has about 71,000 clones, with 85% to 90% found just once. After removal of 3 bases from V and 7 bases from J, the junction contained 12 bases not matched to a gene. CDR1 is SGHRS and CDR2 is YFSETQ in the germline V gene. The length of the CDR3 is 16 residues. The TCR originated in a man aged 45-65 years with active COVID-19. The chain links TRBV5-1 to TRBJ1-1; 10 bases map to TRBD1. The specimen sequenced was peripheral blood. The CDR3 nucleotides read TGCGCCAGCAGCTCGGGACAGGGGCTTAGGGTGGATGAAGCTTTCTTT. It codes for CASSSGQGLRVDEAFF.